These 22 T cell receptor beta chains share one sample of origin, sequenced in a study of blood T cell repertoires in COVID-19. The table came from immunoSEQ multiplex PCR; TCRdb's copy has only in-frame clones and leaves some out. The data contain 150,000 to 200,000 clones, 93% of them singletons. Sequencing was carried out using peripheral blood. The receptors were sampled from an older woman with COVID-19, enrolled during active disease.

V is TRBV19 and J is TRBJ1-2; D possibly corresponds to TRBD1 (5 bases). The CDR3 runs 14 residues. V was clipped by 3 bases and J by 5 bases, with 13 bases between them. From germline, CDR1 is LNHDA and CDR2 SQIVND (reference sequence). Here the CDR3 reads CASSINAGRYGYTF. Written as DNA, the CDR3 is TGTGCCAGTAGTATCAACGCAGGGCGGTATGGCTACACCTTC.

The chain has TRBV18 and TRBJ1-5, with D maybe TRBD1 (5 bases). V shed 3 bases and J shed 5 bases, with 8 bases lying between them. CDR1 KGHSH and CDR2 LQKENI come from the germline V gene. The CDR3 extends over 13 amino acids. CDR3 nucleotide sequence: TGTGCCAGCTCACCGGAAGGGGATCAGCCCCAGCATTTT. The encoded protein is CASSPEGDQPQHF.

V is TRBV6-8 and J is TRBJ1-1; TRBD1 might be the D (6 bases). The V gene lost 0 bases and the J gene lost 12 bases, with 20 bases spanning the gap. The germline V gene encodes CDR1 MNHGY and CDR2 SAAAGT. The CDR3 runs 15 residues. CDR3 sequence reads: CASSYSRGSDRLTFF. The CDR3 DNA reads as TGTGCCAGCAGTTACTCTCGAGGGAGCGACAGGCTAACTTTCTTT.

This clone was observed a few times. The V gene is TRBV19, the J gene TRBJ2-7; 7 bases are a match to TRBD1. The germline V gene encodes CDR1 LNHDA and CDR2 SQIVND (reference sequence). CDR3 size: 16 residues. Trimming at V came to 5 bases and at J to 0 bases, leaving 10 bases not matched to a gene. CDR3 sequence: CASSLTARGISYEQYF. For the CDR3, the DNA is TGTGCCAGTAGTCTTACCGCCAGGGGGATCTCCTACGAGCAGTACTTC.

The chain combines TRBV7-6 with TRBJ2-1; a possible D gene is TRBD2 (5 bases). The CDR3 length is 15 residues. CDR1 and CDR2 (germline): SGHVS, FNYEAQ. V lost 5 bases and J 6 bases, leaving 17 bases between the germline ends. The CDR3 here is CASSPIGEGFNEQFF. The CDR3 DNA reads TGTGCCAGCAGCCCAATCGGAGAGGGTTTCAATGAGCAGTTCTTC.

In nucleotides, the CDR3 is TGTGCCAGTACTTGGGACAGACTAAACACTGAAGCTTTCTTT. This translates into CASTWDRLNTEAFF. The V call is TRBV19, the J call TRBJ1-1, with 7 bases matching TRBD1. Germline V gene data show CDR1 as LNHDA and CDR2 as SQIVND (reference sequence). Germline trimming cut 7 bases from V and 2 bases from J; bases unmatched to any gene: 7. The CDR3 contains 14 residues.

This sequence joins TRBV20-1 and TRBJ2-7, with D perhaps TRBD1 (6 bases). Germline values: CDR1 DFQATT, CDR2 SNEGSKA (reference sequence). CDR3 size: 17 residues. V lost 3 bases and J 3 bases, leaving 24 bases between the germline ends. The CDR3 bases are TGCAGTGCTAGTTTCAAGGGTCTGGGACAAGTCTTCTACGAGCAGTACTTC. It yields the protein CSASFKGLGQVFYEQYF.

A single count supports this clone. This chain links TRBV11-1 with TRBJ1-2, with D maybe TRBD1 (5 bases). Germline CDR1 SGHAT, CDR2 FQDESV (reference sequence). V lost 6 bases and J 4 bases, leaving 15 bases between the germline ends. The CDR3 totals 14 residues. As DNA, the CDR3 is TGTGCCAGCAGTCGGCGGGGGTTCGGCTATGGCTACACCTTC. Its protein product is CASSRRGFGYGYTF.

The chain has TRBV5-1 and TRBJ2-7, with 9 bases lining up with TRBD1. CDR1 and CDR2 (germline): SGHRS, YFSETQ. CDR3 size: 14 residues. After removal of 4 bases from V and 3 bases from J, the junction contained 5 bases not matched to a gene. The CDR3 DNA reads as TGCGCCAGCAGCGCCGGACAGGGGTTCTACGAGCAGTACTTC. It encodes CASSAGQGFYEQYF.

V usage is TRBV6-1 and J usage is TRBJ1-6; 10 nucleotides agree with TRBD1. J lost 12 bases, V lost 5 bases, and 10 bases had no gene match. Germline assignment: CDR1 MNHNS and CDR2 SASEGT. This CDR3 region has 15 residues. The CDR3 DNA is TGTGCCAGCAGTTCCGGGACAGGGGAACGACGACCCCTCCACTTT. It yields the protein CASSSGTGERRPLHF.

This clone was observed a few times. The chain employs TRBV5-6 and TRBJ2-7, with a tentative D call TRBD2 (5 bases). CDR1 SGHDT and CDR2 YYEEEE come from the germline V gene. The CDR3 spans 12 residues. Trimming took 4 bases from V and 2 from J, leaving 7 bases between them. The CDR3 loop reads CASSLGTYEQYF. CDR3 coding DNA: TGTGCCAGCAGCCTCGGGACCTACGAGCAGTACTTC.

This chain uses TRBV6-1 with TRBJ1-2, with 8 positions matching TRBD1. The CDR3 covers 16 residues. The ends lost 4 bases at V and 8 bases at J; junction bases unmatched: 15. Germline V lookup: CDR1 MNHNS, CDR2 SASEGT. The CDR3 here is CASSAHVPGTGGGYTF. CDR3 sequence (DNA): TGTGCCAGCAGTGCCCACGTGCCTGGGACAGGAGGGGGCTACACCTTC.

This chain links TRBV9 with TRBJ2-2; D might be TRBD2 (7 bases). CDR1 is SGDLS, CDR2 YYNGEE, per germline. V shed 1 base and J shed 0 bases, with 10 bases lying between them. The CDR3 consists of 16 residues. The CDR3, as DNA: TGTGCCAGCAGCGTATGGGGGGGCCCGAACACCGGGGAGCTGTTTTTT. Translation: CASSVWGGPNTGELFF.

The rearrangement links TRBV7-9 to TRBJ1-2, with TRBD1 identical over 8 bases. The CDR3 spans 13 residues. After removal of 4 bases from V and 4 bases from J, the junction contained 2 bases not matched to a gene. CDR1 and CDR2 from the germline V gene are SEHNR and FQNEAQ (reference sequence). CDR3 nucleotide sequence: TGTGCCAGCAGCTACGACAGGGGCTATGGCTACACCTTC. It is translated as CASSYDRGYGYTF.

The chain joins TRBV3-1 (or the pseudogene TRBV3-2) to TRBJ1-4; TRBD1 matches 10 bases. This CDR3 has 14 amino acids. Germline CDR1 LGHDT, CDR2 YNNKEL (reference sequence). J was trimmed by 5 bases and V by 7 bases; bases with no gene match: 4. CDR3 sequence reads: CASTRTGGNEKLFF. DNA of the CDR3: TGTGCCAGCACCCGGACAGGGGGAAATGAAAAACTGTTTTTT.

The V gene is TRBV5-1, the J gene TRBJ2-7, with 7 positions matching TRBD1. V trimming: 3 bases; J trimming: 4 bases; junction bases outside the gene matches: 1. CDR1 and CDR2 (germline): SGHRS, YFSETQ. The CDR3 sequence is 12 residues long. Here the CDR3 DNA reads TGCGCCAGCAGCTCGACAGGGTACGAGCAGTACTTC. Its translation is CASSSTGYEQYF.

V and J are TRBV5-1 and TRBJ1-1; D possibly corresponds to TRBD1 (5 bases). The CDR3 loop spans 14 amino acids. Germline-derived CDR1 and CDR2 are SGHRS and YFSETQ. Trimming stripped 5 bases from V and 0 bases from J, with 11 bases between. This chain's CDR3 is CASRSAGMNTEAFF. In DNA form, the CDR3 reads TGCGCCAGCAGGTCAGCAGGGATGAACACTGAAGCTTTCTTT.

The V and J genes are TRBV5-1 and TRBJ2-7; D possibly corresponds to TRBD2 (7 bases). Germline CDR1 reads SGHRS; CDR2 reads YFSETQ. V lost 3 bases to trimming and J lost 3 bases, with 13 bases between them. The CDR3 is made up of 14 amino acids. CDR3 nucleotides: TGCGCCAGCAGCTGGAGGGGGGGAAACTACGAGCAGTACTTC. Translation gives CASSWRGGNYEQYF.

This rearrangement joins TRBV4-1 to TRBJ1-6; 10 bases line up with TRBD1. The CDR3 spans 18 residues. Germline loops: CDR1 MGHRA, CDR2 YSYEKL. V lost 1 base, J lost 10 bases, and 13 bases stayed unmatched. The CDR3 bases are TGCGCCAGCAGCCAAGGGAAAGGACAGGGGGACGTAAGATCACCCCTCCACTTT. It specifies CASSQGKGQGDVRSPLHF.

The rearrangement joins TRBV12-5 to TRBJ2-2; D perhaps matches TRBD2 (5 bases). The CDR3 has 15 amino acids. Trimming cost V 5 bases and J 4 bases, with 14 bases left between them. Germline V CDR1 and CDR2: LGHNT, FRNRAP. CDR3 sequence (DNA): TGTGCTAGTGGTCGCTCGGGGTTGGGCACCGGGGAGCTGTTTTTT. It specifies CASGRSGLGTGELFF.

CDR3 residues: CASSQAGGTYGYTF. CDR3 bases: TGTGCCAGCAGCCAGGCAGGAGGGACCTATGGCTACACCTTC. The genes are TRBV7-9 and TRBJ1-2, with D possibly TRBD1 on 5 matching bases. Germline-derived CDR1 and CDR2 are SEHNR and FQNEAQ (reference sequence). V shed 5 bases and J shed 4 bases, with 14 bases lying between them. The CDR3 covers 14 residues.

The chain has TRBV12-3 or TRBV12-4 and TRBJ2-7; no clear D. CDR3 length: 13 amino acids. Between the trimmed V and J ends, which lost 6 bases and 1 base, there was a span of 10 bases. The CDR3 sequence: CASSLRISYEQYF. Here the CDR3 DNA reads TGTGCCAGCAGCCTGCGGATATCCTACGAGCAGTACTTC.